The source of this T cell receptor (beta chain) is a study of T cells in severe cutaneous drug reactions. Looking at the study overall: Patients were recruited from Taiwan, Thailand and Europe between 2011 and 2018. Study conclusions and caveats: Carbamazepine-induced Stevens-Johnson syndrome or toxic epidermal necrolysis patients showed strongly raised TRBV12-4, about 29% in blister cells and roughly 5% in PBMC.

As to this clonotype: Its target is not known.

The iRepertoire multiplex PCR system with TCR subtype-specific primers built both bulk and single-cell libraries. TCRdb re-called the multiplex PCR reads; one entry per CDR3 protein, DNA not given. The sample shows approximately 5,000 distinct CDR3 sequences, and about 16% sits with its ten largest clones. This CDR3 is 14 amino acids long. Germline V gene data show CDR1 as DFQATT and CDR2 as SNEGSKA (reference sequence). Sequenced patients had Stevens-Johnson syndrome or toxic epidermal necrolysis caused by carbamazepine. A few Han Chinese and about six European CBZ-SJS/TEN patients gave blood repertoires.

V gene TRBV20-1 combines with J gene TRBJ1-2; TCRdb proposes TRBD1, but this gene call is untestable without DNA. The clonotype comes from a human donor with a severe cutaneous adverse drug reaction. Sequencing was carried out using PBMCs. CDR3 protein: CSARDLGASGGYTF.